The 12 T cell receptor beta chains below come from one sample, sequenced in a study of CD8+CD57+ T cells in acquired aplastic anemia. TCR beta VDJ combinations and CDR3 sequences were profiled from genomic DNA. TCRdb reprocessed the reads with MiXCR, giving one entry per CDR3 protein. Here the sample spans roughly 250,000 distinct CDR3 sequences, 70% to 85% being singletons. CD8+CD57+ cell expansion had been shown by flow cytometry in patients chosen for sequencing. Source material: sorted CD4+, CD8+, or CD8+CD57+ T cells (not recorded which) from PBMCs. These receptors were collected from a human donor with aplastic anemia.

On this clonotype itself: This CDR3 is missing its conserved last phenylalanine or tryptophan, likely due to a read error. The DNA is left out, because the CDR3 cannot be placed on it with certainty; the CDR3 is given as TCRdb lists it. The chain recombines TRBV7-3 with TRBJ2-4; the D call in the table, TRBD1, was not verified against the DNA. The CDR3 has 12 residues if both end residues are counted. Germline lookup yields CDR1 SGHTA and CDR2 FQGTGA. This chain's CDR3 is CASGGAGGIQYS.

About this clonotype: Likely a read error: the CDR3 ends without its conserved phenylalanine or tryptophan. It is unclear where the CDR3 begins or ends on the DNA, so no DNA is shown, and the CDR3 is as TCRdb lists it. The chain carries TRBV7-8 and TRBJ2-3; the table's D call, TRBD2, was not checked against the DNA. Counting both end residues, the CDR3 totals 13 amino acids. Germline V gives CDR1 SGHVS, CDR2 FQNEAQ. CDR3 region: CASSFGPDDTEFS.

The chain joins TRBV7-9 to TRBJ2-7; D gene unclear. This CDR3 has 18 amino acids. V lost 2 bases and J 4 bases, leaving 24 bases between the germline ends. CDR1 and CDR2 from the germline V gene are SEHNR and FQNEAQ (reference sequence). CDR3 residues: CASSLPRGGDTHYYEQYV. CDR3 sequence (DNA): TGTGCCAGCAGCTTACCGCGAGGCGGCGATACGCATTATTACGAGCAGTACGTC.

The chain carries TRBV19 and TRBJ1-2; D gene ambiguous. Looked up from germline, CDR1 is LNHDA and CDR2 is SQIVND (reference sequence). Trimming shortened V by 3 bases and J by 3 bases, and 20 bases separated the two germline ends. The CDR3 has 17 residues. As DNA, the CDR3 is TGTGCCAGTAGTATCCCTACTCTAGCGGGCTTGGACTATGGCTACACCTTC. Translated: CASSIPTLAGLDYGYTF.

This rearrangement joins TRBV9 to TRBJ1-6; D is unresolved. This CDR3 contains 16 residues. Germline CDR1 SGDLS, CDR2 YYNGEE. V lost 4 bases to trimming and J lost 14 bases, with 25 bases between them. The CDR3 spells CASSLEEGGYSSSLHF. CDR3 DNA: TGTGCCAGCAGCTTAGAGGAGGGCGGCTATAGTTCCTCCCTCCACTTT.

This clonotype was counted at least ten times. The gene calls are TRBV5-1 and TRBJ1-5; D is uncertain. The CDR3 has 15 amino acids. The ends were cut back, 4 bases at V and 1 base at J, with 12 bases in the middle. CDR1 and CDR2 (germline): SGHRS, YFSETQ. The CDR3 here is CASSVGSDSNQPQHF. The CDR3 region has the DNA TGCGCCAGCAGCGTGGGATCGGACAGCAATCAGCCCCAGCATTTT. The whole variable domain, remainder taken from reference TRBV5-1 and TRBJ1-5, is KAGVTQTPRYLIKTRGQQVTLSCSPISGHRSVSWYQQTPGQGLQFLFEYFSETQRNKGNFPGRFSGRQFSNSRSEMNVSTLELGDSALYLCASSVGSDSNQPQHFGDGTRLSIL.

This clonotype was seen only a few times. The chain carries TRBV24-1 and TRBJ2-1, with D perhaps TRBD1 (5 bases). Germline values: CDR1 KGHDR, CDR2 SFDVKD. This CDR3 is 13 amino acids long. V was pared by 6 bases and J by 9 bases, with 14 bases between. CDR3: CATSLTGKSEQFF. Written as DNA, the CDR3 is TGTGCCACCAGTTTAACAGGAAAGAGTGAGCAGTTCTTC.

Points on this clonotype: The germline gene is not matched at one end of the junction; a read error may be the cause. This chain links TRBV7-9 with TRBJ2-3; weak D call: TRBD2 (5 bases). CDR1 and CDR2 from the germline V gene are SEHNR and FQNEAQ (reference sequence). The length of the CDR3 is 13 residues. The DNA of the CDR3 is TGTGCCAGCAGGTTCGGACCCGGGGAGCTGCTTTTTTTT. Translation: CASRFGPGELLFF. The full variable domain, rest sourced from reference TRBV7-9 and TRBJ2-3, is DTGVSQNPRHKITKRGQNVTFRCDPISEHNRLYWYRQTLGQGPEFLTYFQNEAQLEKSRLLSDRFSAERPKGSFSTLEIQRTEQGDSAMYLCASRFGPGELLFFGPGTRLTVL.

A word on this clonotype: The missing conserved phenylalanine or tryptophan at the end of this CDR3 makes a read error likely. The limits of the CDR3 on the DNA are not certain, so only TCRdb's listed CDR3 is given. The chain carries TRBV15 and TRBJ2-5. Germline loops: CDR1 LNHNV, CDR2 YYDKDF (reference sequence). A total of 14 residues make up the CDR3, ends included. The CDR3 protein is CATIRGSEQETHYS.

The chain recombines TRBV2 with TRBJ2-3; 7 bases match TRBD2. CDR3 length: 13 amino acids. Trimming cost V 11 bases and J 1 base; bases outside gene matches: 6. Germline-derived CDR1 and CDR2 are SNHLY and FYNNEI. The CDR3 nucleotides read TGTGCCGGGGGAGGGGAGGGCACAGATACGCAGTATTTT. Translated, it gives CAGGGEGTDTQYF.

Points on this clonotype: This CDR3 fails to terminate in the conserved phenylalanine or tryptophan, so it likely reflects a read error. The limits of the CDR3 on the DNA are not certain, so only TCRdb's listed CDR3 is given. The V and J genes are TRBV2 and TRBJ2-3; the table assigns TRBD2, which was not confirmed against the DNA. The length of the CDR3 is 12 amino acids, counting both ends. The germline V gene has CDR1 SNHLY and CDR2 FYNNEI. The CDR3 reads CATTAGSGRLCS.

The chain joins TRBV7-8 to TRBJ2-1, with D possibly matching TRBD1 (6 bases). The CDR3 runs to 14 residues. Trimming took off 4 bases at V and 7 bases at J, with 14 bases between the two ends. Per germline, CDR1 SGHVS and CDR2 FQNEAQ. As DNA, the CDR3 is TGTGCCAGCAGCTCCGGGTTCCAGGGGAATGAGCAGTTCTTC. It encodes CASSSGFQGNEQFF.